These 4 T cell receptor beta chains were sequenced from one sample in a study of T-cell memory formation after mild COVID-19. One entry per CDR3 protein results from TCRdb running MiXCR on the 5' RACE reads. The sample yields about 140,000 distinct CDR3 sequences, roughly a quarter seen once. What was sequenced was PBMCs or a T cell subset sorted from them (not recorded which). All receptors come from an adult woman who had mild COVID-19 (a few samples of this study predate the infection). Cell type and time point are not known.

The chain links TRBV3-1 to TRBJ1-5; D remains ambiguous. Trimming removed 4 bases at V and 2 bases at J, with 9 bases between. The germline gives CDR1 LGHDT, CDR2 YNNKEL (reference sequence). The length of the CDR3 is 14 residues. CDR3 DNA: TGTGCCAGCAGCCTAAATCGGGGCAATCAGCCCCAGCATTTT. It yields the protein CASSLNRGNQPQHF.

The CDR3 region has the DNA TGTGCCAGCAGAGACGGCCACTATGGCTACACCTTC. Its protein product is CASRDGHYGYTF. The V and J genes are TRBV12-3 or TRBV12-4 and TRBJ1-2; no definite D call. V was trimmed by 6 bases and J by 3 bases, leaving 8 bases between them. This CDR3 is 12 amino acids long.

This clonotype was seen once. This CDR3 is CATSDLQGSTDTQYF. CDR3 nucleotides: TGTGCCACCAGTGATCTACAGGGTAGCACAGATACGCAGTATTTT. The genes are TRBV24-1 and TRBJ2-3, with a tentative D call TRBD1 (6 bases). Trimming stripped 3 bases from V and 0 bases from J, with 9 bases between. The germline V gene has CDR1 KGHDR and CDR2 SFDVKD. The CDR3 consists of 15 residues.

The chain links TRBV7-9 to TRBJ2-7; D is perhaps TRBD2 (6 bases). V was shortened by 5 bases and J by 1 base, with 9 bases between the two germline ends. CDR1 SEHNR and CDR2 FQNEAQ come from the germline V gene (reference sequence). The CDR3 is 13 amino acids. CDR3 DNA sequence: TGTGCCAGCAGCGGCGGGACTTCCTACGAGCAGTACTTC. Translation gives CASSGGTSYEQYF.